The 31 T cell receptor beta chains below were found in one sample sequenced in a study of blood T cell repertoires in COVID-19. Produced via immunoSEQ multiplex PCR; TCRdb's table is partial and in-frame only. The sample includes hundreds of thousands of clones, roughly 85% of them seen just once. Sequenced material: peripheral blood. Receptors originate from a woman younger than 30 with acute or convalescent COVID-19.

The genes are TRBV20-1 and TRBJ2-5; no reliable D call. V lost 5 bases, J lost 4 bases, and 8 bases lay in between. The CDR3 loop spans 11 amino acids. CDR1 and CDR2 (germline): DFQATT, SNEGSKA (reference sequence). This CDR3 is CSAAPRETQYF. In DNA, the CDR3 is TGCAGTGCTGCCCCGAGAGAGACCCAGTACTTC.

The chain joins TRBV29-1 to TRBJ2-1, with D possibly TRBD2 on 6 matching bases. With 1 base removed from V and 8 bases from J, the gap between germline ends came to 12 bases. Germline-derived CDR1 and CDR2 are SQVTM and ANQGSEA. The CDR3 extends over 13 amino acids. The CDR3 DNA follows: TGCAGCGTTGAAGGGGAAAGGGAGGATGAGCAGTTCTTC. Translated, it gives CSVEGEREDEQFF.

Here the CDR3 DNA reads TGCGCCAGCAGCATTGGGACACGGAACACTGAAGCTTTCTTT. It encodes CASSIGTRNTEAFF. The rearrangement joins TRBV5-1 to TRBJ1-1; weak D call: TRBD1 (6 bases). Trimming cost V 4 bases and J 1 base, with 11 bases left between them. In germline, CDR1 is SGHRS, CDR2 YFSETQ. The CDR3 totals 14 residues.

The CDR3 sequence is CASSVGQGSSGNTIYF. CDR3 DNA: TGTGCCAGCAGCGTGGGACAGGGGAGCTCTGGAAACACCATATATTTT. J is TRBJ1-3 and V is TRBV9, with 10 bases that match TRBD1. Germline CDR1 SGDLS, CDR2 YYNGEE. The CDR3 extends over 16 amino acids. V trimming: 2 bases; J trimming: 0 bases; junction bases outside the gene matches: 2.

The chain joins TRBV4-2 to TRBJ1-2, with D perhaps TRBD1 (6 bases). The length of the CDR3 is 12 residues. V lost 4 bases to trimming and J lost 5 bases, with 8 bases between them. CDR1 and CDR2 from the germline V gene are LGHNA and YNFKEQ. The CDR3 nucleotides read TGTGCCAGCAGCCGGACAGATTATGGCTACACCTTC. Translated, it gives CASSRTDYGYTF.

This clone appeared once. The chain carries TRBV7-3 and TRBJ1-6; D gene unclear. Germline V gene data show CDR1 as SGHTA and CDR2 as FQGTGA. This CDR3 is 13 amino acids long. V lost 5 bases to trimming and J lost 9 bases, with 11 bases between them. The DNA for the CDR3 is TGTGCCAGCAGCCAGGCATGGGCTTCACCCCTCCACTTT. Its protein is CASSQAWASPLHF.

CDR3 in DNA: TGTGCCAGCAGCGAGGGACAGCCCTACAATGAGCAGTTCTTC. It yields the protein CASSEGQPYNEQFF. The chain employs TRBV9 and TRBJ2-1; 7 bases agree with TRBD1. The CDR3 loop spans 14 amino acids. Germline V gene sequence: CDR1 SGDLS, CDR2 YYNGEE. The ends lost 3 bases at V and 2 bases at J; junction bases unmatched: 2.

V gene TRBV24-1 combines with J gene TRBJ1-2, with 8 bases fitting TRBD1. V was pared by 4 bases and J by 6 bases, with 9 bases of the junction left unmatched. The CDR3 loop spans 15 amino acids. Per the germline V gene, CDR1 is KGHDR and CDR2 is SFDVKD. CDR3 sequence (DNA): TGTGCCACCAGTGACCCACTGGACAGGGCGCATGGCTACACCTTC. Residues: CATSDPLDRAHGYTF.

DNA for the CDR3: TGTGCCAGCAGTGGGCAGGGAACCTATGGCTACACCTTC. Amino acids: CASSGQGTYGYTF. V and J are TRBV28 and TRBJ1-2, with D perhaps TRBD1 (5 bases). Trimming cost V 5 bases and J 4 bases, with 11 bases left between them. The germline V gene encodes CDR1 MDHEN and CDR2 SYDVKM. The length of the CDR3 is 13 residues.

This clone has more than one count but fewer than ten. The genes are TRBV30 and TRBJ1-1, with D possibly being TRBD1 (6 bases). The CDR3 length is 13 residues. With 3 bases removed from V and 3 bases from J, the gap between germline ends came to 11 bases. CDR1 is GTSNPN and CDR2 is SVGIG in the germline V gene (reference sequence). The CDR3 nucleotides are TGTGCCTGGAGCAGGGGTAGGGACACTGAAGCTTTCTTT. Protein: CAWSRGRDTEAFF.

As DNA, the CDR3 is TGTGCCAGCAGCCACAGAGGTCGGGGAGTTAATGAAAAACTGTTTTTT. Translation gives CASSHRGRGVNEKLFF. The chain links TRBV3-1 (or the pseudogene TRBV3-2) to TRBJ1-4; D not certain. Germline-derived CDR1 and CDR2 are LGHDT and YNNKEL (reference sequence). The length of the CDR3 is 16 residues. Deletions cut 3 bases from V and 4 bases from J, with 15 bases between.

This clone ranks as medium-sized (0.01 to 0.1%). The CDR3 is CAISDQAGSPLHF. For the CDR3, the DNA is TGTGCCATCAGTGATCAGGCGGGTTCACCCCTCCACTTT. This chain uses TRBV10-3 with TRBJ1-6, with D hard to call. CDR1 is ENHRY, CDR2 SYGVKD, per germline. The CDR3 extends over 13 amino acids. V shed 3 bases and J shed 9 bases, with 9 bases lying between them.

The chain employs TRBV28 and TRBJ1-3; no clear D. The V end lost 1 base, the J end lost 0 bases, and 13 bases lay between the germline ends. Germline CDR1 MDHEN, CDR2 SYDVKM. CDR3 length: 17 amino acids. As DNA, the CDR3 is TGTGCCAGCAGTTTATTGCCGGAGACGAGCTCTGGAAACACCATATATTTT. It translates to CASSLLPETSSGNTIYF.

This clone was counted only a few times. The chain recombines TRBV10-3 with TRBJ2-7; TRBD1 matches at 9 bases. The CDR3 loop spans 12 amino acids. CDR1 is ENHRY and CDR2 is SYGVKD in the germline V gene. J lost 3 bases, V lost 10 bases, and 4 bases had no gene match. CDR3: CATGTGNYEQYF. CDR3 sequence (DNA): TGTGCCACCGGGACAGGGAACTACGAGCAGTACTTC.

This clone appeared a single time. V is TRBV29-1 and J is TRBJ2-5; D might be TRBD1 (6 bases). Trimming took 5 bases from V and 1 from J, leaving 11 bases between them. Germline loops: CDR1 SQVTM, CDR2 ANQGSEA. The CDR3 has 13 residues. CDR3 DNA: TGCAGCGTTCCTGACAGGTTCCAAGAGACCCAGTACTTC. Protein: CSVPDRFQETQYF.

The chain uses TRBV5-1 and TRBJ2-1, with 7 bases lining up with TRBD2. The CDR3 contains 14 residues. Per germline, CDR1 SGHRS and CDR2 YFSETQ. Losses at the gene ends were 6 bases for V and 7 bases for J; bases not matched to a gene: 10. The CDR3 protein is CASKEASGDNEQFF. The CDR3, as DNA: TGCGCCAGCAAGGAAGCTAGCGGAGATAATGAGCAGTTCTTC.

The chain carries TRBV4-2 and TRBJ1-1; 7 nucleotides align to TRBD1. The CDR3 contains 16 residues. V gave up 0 bases and J gave up 0 bases; unmatched junction bases: 4. CDR1 is LGHNA, CDR2 YNFKEQ, per germline. CDR3 nucleotides: TGTGCCAGCAGCCAAGATCACGGGACAGTGAACACTGAAGCTTTCTTT. Translation gives CASSQDHGTVNTEAFF.

The V gene is TRBV27, the J gene TRBJ1-6, with D possibly matching TRBD1 (6 bases). The V gene lost 6 bases and the J gene lost 3 bases, with 15 bases spanning the gap. Germline loops: CDR1 MNHEY, CDR2 SMNVEV (reference sequence). The CDR3 length is 16 residues. The CDR3 DNA is TGTGCCAGCAGACTCAGGACAGACCACTATAATTCACCCCTCCACTTT. It codes for CASRLRTDHYNSPLHF.

V usage is TRBV5-6 and J usage is TRBJ2-7, with TRBD2 matching over 15 bases. CDR1 and CDR2 from the germline V gene are SGHDT and YYEEEE. J gave up 4 bases and V 4 bases, and 9 bases lay outside the gene matches. CDR3 length: 17 amino acids. CDR3 region: CASSPGLAGGGGYEQYF. The CDR3 nucleotides are TGTGCCAGCAGCCCGGGACTAGCGGGAGGAGGAGGTTACGAGCAGTACTTC.

The chain links TRBV5-8 to TRBJ1-5; 8 nucleotides match TRBD1. Germline-derived CDR1 and CDR2 are SGHTS and YDEGEE. This CDR3 comprises 16 residues. J gave up 9 bases and V 2 bases, and 13 bases lay outside the gene matches. In nucleotides, the CDR3 is TGTGCCAGCAGCTTTTACAGGGGGAGCTCCAGGGGGCCCCAGCATTTT. This gives the protein CASSFYRGSSRGPQHF.

A few counts support this clone. Other DNA sequences in this specimen translate into the identical CDR3. V is TRBV30 and J is TRBJ1-2; D is possibly TRBD1 (6 bases). Germline-derived CDR1 and CDR2 are GTSNPN and SVGIG (reference sequence). The V end was cut by 1 base, the J end by 2 bases, with 8 bases between. CDR3 length equals 13 residues. The CDR3 DNA reads as TGTGCCTGGAGTGATACAGGGAACTATGGCTACACCTTC. As protein: CAWSDTGNYGYTF.

This chain joins TRBV6-6 and TRBJ2-3, with D perhaps TRBD2 (5 bases). Per the germline V gene, CDR1 is MNHNY and CDR2 is SVGAGI (reference sequence). This CDR3 has 16 amino acids. Trimming took off 0 bases at V and 3 bases at J, with 13 bases between the two ends. The CDR3 bases are TGTGCCAGCAGTTACTCAGGGAGCCTACTTACAGATACGCAGTATTTT. Translating gives CASSYSGSLLTDTQYF.

This chain connects TRBV29-1 to TRBJ1-1; D is perhaps TRBD1 (6 bases). V lost 0 bases and J lost 6, with 20 bases in between. The V gene's germline CDR1 is SQVTM and CDR2 ANQGSEA. This CDR3 spans 16 amino acids. In DNA, the CDR3 is TGCAGCGTTGAAGATTTCCCCTGGAACAGGGAAGCTGAAGCTTTCTTT. Protein sequence: CSVEDFPWNREAEAFF.

This chain's CDR3 is CASSIGAGDGEAFF. CDR3 nucleotide sequence: TGTGCCAGTAGTATTGGGGCAGGGGATGGTGAAGCTTTCTTT. The chain uses TRBV19 and TRBJ1-1; a weak D match, TRBD1 (6 bases). Trimming removed 3 bases at V and 7 bases at J, with 15 bases between. The germline gives CDR1 LNHDA, CDR2 SQIVND (reference sequence). This CDR3 contains 14 residues.

The gene calls are TRBV4-1 and TRBJ2-2; 9 nucleotides line up with TRBD2. J gave up 4 bases and V 5 bases, and 23 bases lay outside the gene matches. Germline V CDR1 and CDR2: MGHRA, YSYEKL. The CDR3 has 21 residues. For the CDR3, the DNA is TGCGCCAGCAGCTTTCCCCCCTTACTTCTAGCGGGAATCCGCTGCACCGGGGAGCTGTTTTTT. The encoded protein is CASSFPPLLLAGIRCTGELFF.

V gene TRBV6-5 combines with J gene TRBJ2-7, with TRBD1 matching 10 bases. CDR1 and CDR2 (germline): MNHEY, SVGAGI. The CDR3 sequence is 14 residues long. Trimming at V came to 7 bases and at J to 0 bases, leaving 3 bases not matched to a gene. In nucleotides, the CDR3 is TGTGCCAGCAAGTGGGACAGGGGCTCCTACGAGCAGTACTTC. Its protein product is CASKWDRGSYEQYF.

The V gene is TRBV19, the J gene TRBJ1-5; 8 nucleotides align to TRBD1. This CDR3 contains 15 residues. V shed 4 bases, J shed 6 bases, and the junction held 8 bases outside the gene matches. Germline lookup yields CDR1 LNHDA and CDR2 SQIVND (reference sequence). The CDR3 DNA is TGTGCCAGTAGTAGCGACAGGGGAGGAAGTCAGCCCCAGCATTTT. Translation: CASSSDRGGSQPQHF.

The chain has TRBV9 and TRBJ1-6, with 8 nucleotides matching TRBD1. The CDR3 covers 17 residues. The J segment lost 6 bases and the V segment lost 3 bases, leaving 11 bases of the junction unmatched. Germline V gives CDR1 SGDLS, CDR2 YYNGEE. The CDR3 DNA reads TGTGCCAGCAGCGCCCGGGACAGGAGGTCCACTAATTCACCCCTCCACTTT. Residues: CASSARDRRSTNSPLHF. Complete variable domain (other parts from reference TRBV9 and TRBJ1-6): DSGVTQTPKHLITATGQRVTLRCSPRSGDLSVYWYQQSLDQGLQFLIQYYNGEERAKGNILERFSAQQFPDLHSELNLSSLELGDSALYFCASSARDRRSTNSPLHFGNGTRLTVT.

The V gene is TRBV11-2, the J gene TRBJ1-6; TRBD1 aligns across 8 bases. V gave up 0 bases and J gave up 10 bases; unmatched junction bases: 11. The CDR3 sequence is 17 residues long. Germline lookup yields CDR1 SGHAT and CDR2 FQNNGV. The CDR3 here is CASSLDGAGGAWSPLHF. In DNA form, the CDR3 reads TGTGCCAGCAGCTTAGATGGGGCAGGGGGCGCTTGGTCACCCCTCCACTTT.

This chain uses TRBV5-1 with TRBJ2-5; D might be TRBD1 (6 bases). Germline V gene data show CDR1 as SGHRS and CDR2 as YFSETQ. Trimming removed 3 bases from V and 2 bases from J, with 17 bases in between. The CDR3 is made up of 16 amino acids. The chain's CDR3 is CASSSGQRQAQETQYF. In DNA, the CDR3 is TGCGCCAGCAGCTCTGGACAGCGTCAGGCTCAAGAGACCCAGTACTTC. Full variable domain (missing parts from reference TRBV5-1 and TRBJ2-5): KAGVTQTPRYLIKTRGQQVTLSCSPISGHRSVSWYQQTPGQGLQFLFEYFSETQRNKGNFPGRFSGRQFSNSRSEMNVSTLELGDSALYLCASSSGQRQAQETQYFGPGTRLLVL.

This chain uses TRBV10-3 with TRBJ1-2, with 7 bases that match TRBD1. CDR3 length equals 14 residues. CDR1 is ENHRY, CDR2 SYGVKD, per germline. V lost 5 bases and J lost 6; bases outside the gene matches: 9. The CDR3 is CAISINDRADGYTF. As DNA, the CDR3 is TGTGCCATCAGTATTAACGACAGGGCCGATGGCTACACCTTC.